This T cell receptor (beta chain) is from a study of PD-L1 blockade in urothelial cancer. Stated time point: pretreatment peripheral blood. The repertoire was sequenced with immunoSEQ multiplex PCR; TCRdb's copy has only in-frame clones and lacks some. This table holds tens of thousands of clones, roughly 84% found once. V lost 3 bases to trimming and J lost 6 bases, with 6 bases between them. CDR3 length: 11 amino acids. Germline values: CDR1 SNHLY, CDR2 FYNNEI. This material consisted of PBMCs, taken around atezolizumab (anti-PD-L1) treatment. The source is a man between 60 and 75 years old with urothelial cancer. V is TRBV2 and J is TRBJ2-7; the D is unclear. The CDR3 is CASSEFLEQYF. The CDR3 region has the DNA TGTGCCAGCAGTGAGTTCCTCGAGCAGTACTTC.